These T cell receptor beta chains were read from a single sample in a study of CD8+CD57+ T cells in acquired aplastic anemia. TCRdb reprocessed the reads with MiXCR, giving one entry per CDR3 protein. The sample holds about 180,000 distinct CDR3 sequences; around half are singletons and the top ten take roughly 1.2%. The sequenced sample was sorted CD4+, CD8+, or CD8+CD57+ T cells (not recorded which) from PBMCs. Receptors were obtained from a human donor with aplastic anemia. CDR3s leave out the opening cysteine and the closing phenylalanine or tryptophan.

cdr3_length	v_call	j_call	cdr3_aa
11	TRBV6-1	TRBJ1-4	ASLRGSNEKLF
14	TRBV15	TRBJ1-4	ATSRGVGQGDEKLF
13	TRBV4-2	TRBJ1-2	ASSQGQASHYGYT
14	TRBV27	TRBJ1-5	ASSLTVSGSDQPQH
13	TRBV7-3	TRBJ2-5	ASSLDASRGQTQY
12	TRBV15	TRBJ2-2	ATSPDPIAGELF
13	TRBV6-2/TRBV6-3	TRBJ1-4	ASTTRITVEEKLF
13	TRBV6-5	TRBJ2-7	ASSRDRAGTGEQY
10	TRBV2	TRBJ2-7	ASSWGSYEQY
10	TRBV20-1	TRBJ2-7	SALIGPGEQY
15	TRBV7-2	TRBJ2-2	ASTLRWGGGNTGELF
14	TRBV15	TRBJ1-1	ATSRSHRTMNTEAF
12	TRBV20-1	TRBJ1-5	SASSLGAVQPQH
12	TRBV24-1	TRBJ2-2	ATSDPLNTGDLF
13	TRBV7-2	TRBJ1-5	ASTGYAQSNQPQH
12	TRBV12-3/TRBV12-4	TRBJ2-1	ASSLGELVNEQF
14	TRBV24-1	TRBJ2-3	ATSDSVAGGRNTQY
12	TRBV29-1	TRBJ1-6	SAAIGGRNSPLH
13	TRBV5-6	TRBJ1-5	ASGLTLYSNQPQH
14	TRBV5-1	TRBJ2-1	ASSFTPQGEGNEQF
12	TRBV10-1	TRBJ1-5	ASSERQVDQPQH
11	TRBV29-1	TRBJ2-5	SVEAGGGETQY